The present T cell receptor beta chain was sequenced within a study of CD8 T cells in ankylosing spondylitis. Study outcomes and limitations: Peripheral blood held disease-linked clones only at relatively low frequency, and these were CD8+. A motif of seven or eight highly homologous TCR beta variants was seen as apparently characteristic of ankylosing spondylitis blood. Significant enrichment of disease-linked clones was reportedly seen in matched ankylosing spondylitis synovial fluid.

The CDR3 is 18 residues long. The germline gives CDR1 LGHNA, CDR2 YNFKEQ. V shed 4 bases, J shed 4 bases, and the junction held 11 bases outside the gene matches. This clonotype was counted only a few times. Its antigen is still unknown. TCRdb re-analysed the 5' RACE reads in MiXCR, keeping a single row per CDR3 protein. The sample lists about 540,000 distinct CDR3 sequences, about 12% occurring once. What was sequenced was blood, either unsorted or a sorted T cell fraction (not recorded which). The chain recombines TRBV4-2 with TRBJ2-3; 13 bases are a match to TRBD2. The TCR sequence derives from a male donor with ankylosing spondylitis. The CDR3 bases are TGTGCCAGCAGCCCCGTAACTAGCGGGAGGGCCGGTGCAGATACGCAGTATTTT. This codes for CASSPVTSGRAGADTQYF.